Listed here is a single TCR beta chain. The clone's antigen remains unknown. No base qualities exist here, and no much larger clone lies one base off it. The data were obtained in a study of blood T cell repertoires in COVID-19 (dated by TCRdb to about 2020). The study in broad terms: Collaborator samples came from the United States, Italy and Spain and covered acute and convalescent phases of COVID-19. Deeply sampled blood TCRbeta repertoires from subjects exposed to, actively infected with, or recovered from COVID-19 were included in the dataset. HLA class I and class II types, where available, came from metadata supplied by the sample provider rather than from assay-based typing. A freely available public database, intended as a resource for researchers studying the immune response to SARS-CoV-2, is where the repertoires were released. The material from the prospective study consisted of cDNA or gDNA derived from T cells, B-cell-depleted T cells, or PBMCs. The samples were drawn from the first 160 participants of the ongoing ImmuneRACE study and from some 1,300 subjects provided by 6 global collaborators. A de-identified subject ID, COVID-19 status, age in years and sex were almost always included in the sample metadata.

Whole blood was collected in K2EDTA tubes by collaborating institutions according to the institutions' own protocols. For TCRbeta analysis, collaborator samples were shipped as frozen whole blood, as isolated PBMCs, or as DNA extracted from either sample type. The immunoSEQ Assay, a bias-controlled multiplex PCR, was used to amplify TCRbeta CDR3 regions from genomic DNA. The published analysis was carried out like this. The number of nucleated cells in each sample was estimated by amplification of reference gene primers within the assay. To quantify the absolute abundance of each unique TCRbeta CDR3 rearrangement, sequence reads were collapsed and filtered. For each sample, productive Simpson clonality was calculated as the square root of Simpson's diversity index over productive rearrangements. What TCRdb holds here is the immuneACCESS table cut down to in-frame rearrangements. Part of the clones is not present; checked against another copy, under half of the missing clones reflect an unresolved V gene, and the others are unexplained. The D gene and trimming were derived from the DNA, and the V and J assignments and clone size from that table. In all, the sample holds 80,000 or so clones, and roughly 89% of those were seen once. The ten largest clonotypes hold 1.9% of the sample.

Paper-wide results and their limitations: The quantity of clinical and demographic metadata differed by source and by participant and was supplied without curation.

Including the terminal cysteine and phenylalanine, the CDR3 comprises 11 residues. The read is trimmed to its CDR3 DNA, 33 bases read in frame from base 1. Reading the germline V gene gives CDR1 SNHLY and CDR2 FYNNEI. V loses 7 bases, J loses 13 bases, and the germline ends lie 11 bases apart. The rearranged segments are TRBV2 and TRBJ1-6; too little of a D gene remains to name it. The source is a woman aged 45-65 years in a cohort sampled during active COVID-19. The sequencing sample was made of peripheral blood. The nucleotide sequence is given as TGTGCCAGCAATGGGCCTCAGCCCCTCCACTTT. It codes for CASNGPQPLHF.